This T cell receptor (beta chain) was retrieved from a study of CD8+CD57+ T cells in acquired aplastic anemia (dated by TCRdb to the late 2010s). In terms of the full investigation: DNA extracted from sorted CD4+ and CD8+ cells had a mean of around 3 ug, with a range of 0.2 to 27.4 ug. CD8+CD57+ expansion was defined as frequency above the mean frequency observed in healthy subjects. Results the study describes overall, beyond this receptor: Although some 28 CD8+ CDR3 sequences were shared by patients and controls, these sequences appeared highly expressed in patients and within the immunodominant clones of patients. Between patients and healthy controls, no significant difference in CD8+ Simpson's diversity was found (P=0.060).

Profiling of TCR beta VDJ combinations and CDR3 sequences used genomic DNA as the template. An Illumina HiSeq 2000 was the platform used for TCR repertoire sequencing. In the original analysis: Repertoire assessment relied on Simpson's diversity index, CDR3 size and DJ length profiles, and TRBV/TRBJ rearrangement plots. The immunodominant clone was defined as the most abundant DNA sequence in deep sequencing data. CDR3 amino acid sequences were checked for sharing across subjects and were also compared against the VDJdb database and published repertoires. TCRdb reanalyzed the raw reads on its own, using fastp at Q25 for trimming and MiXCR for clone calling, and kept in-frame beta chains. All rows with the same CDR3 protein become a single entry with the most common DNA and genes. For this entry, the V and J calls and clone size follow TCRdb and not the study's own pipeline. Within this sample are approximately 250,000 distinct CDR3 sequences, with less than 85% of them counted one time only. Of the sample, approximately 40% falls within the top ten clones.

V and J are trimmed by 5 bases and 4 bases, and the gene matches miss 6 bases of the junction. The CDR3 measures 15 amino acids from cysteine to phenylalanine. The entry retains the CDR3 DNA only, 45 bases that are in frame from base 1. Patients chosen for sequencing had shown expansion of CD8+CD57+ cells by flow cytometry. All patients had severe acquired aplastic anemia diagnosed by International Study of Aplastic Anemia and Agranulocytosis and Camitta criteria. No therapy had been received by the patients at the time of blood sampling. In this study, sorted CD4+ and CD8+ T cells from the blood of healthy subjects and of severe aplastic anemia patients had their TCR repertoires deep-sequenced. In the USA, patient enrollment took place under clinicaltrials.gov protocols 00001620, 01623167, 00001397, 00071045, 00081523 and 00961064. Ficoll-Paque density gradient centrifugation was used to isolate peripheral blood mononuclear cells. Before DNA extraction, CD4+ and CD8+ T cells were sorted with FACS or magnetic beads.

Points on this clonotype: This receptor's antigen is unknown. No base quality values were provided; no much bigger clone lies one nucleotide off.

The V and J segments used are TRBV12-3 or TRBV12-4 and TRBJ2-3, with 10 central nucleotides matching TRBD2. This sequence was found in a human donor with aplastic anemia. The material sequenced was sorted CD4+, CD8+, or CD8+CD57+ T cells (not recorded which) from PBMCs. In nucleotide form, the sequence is TGTGCCAGCAGTAAAACGGGACTAGCGTCAGATACGCAGTATTTT. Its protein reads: CASSKTGLASDTQYF.